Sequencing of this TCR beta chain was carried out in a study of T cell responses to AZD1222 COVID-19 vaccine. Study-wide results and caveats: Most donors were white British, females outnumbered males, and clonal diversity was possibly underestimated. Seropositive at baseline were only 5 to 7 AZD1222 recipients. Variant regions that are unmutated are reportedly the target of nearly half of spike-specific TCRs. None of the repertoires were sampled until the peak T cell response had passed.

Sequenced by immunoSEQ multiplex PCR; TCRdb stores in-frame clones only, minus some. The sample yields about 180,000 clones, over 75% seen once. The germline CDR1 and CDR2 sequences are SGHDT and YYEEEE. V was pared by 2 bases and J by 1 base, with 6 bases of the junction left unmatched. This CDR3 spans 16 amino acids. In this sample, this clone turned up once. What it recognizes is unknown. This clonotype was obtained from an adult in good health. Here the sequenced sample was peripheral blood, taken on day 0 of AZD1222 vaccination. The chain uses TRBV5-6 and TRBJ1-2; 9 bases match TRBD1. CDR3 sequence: CASSLAGQGRNYGYTF. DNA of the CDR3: TGTGCCAGCAGCTTAGCGGGACAGGGCCGTAACTATGGCTACACCTTC.